This T cell receptor beta chain was identified during a study of T cell changes during pregnancy in multiple sclerosis. This clone has only one observation. One junction end disagrees with the germline gene, perhaps due to a read error. There are 14 residues in the CDR3. Per germline, CDR1 SNHLY and CDR2 FYNNEI. The data were produced by immunoSEQ multiplex PCR, yet TCRdb's version contains in-frame clones alone and is incomplete. The sample carries some 100,000 clones, 94% recorded once. The chain uses TRBV2 and TRBJ2-4; 10 bases agree with TRBD2. Sequenced material: peripheral blood, taken before pregnancy. The TCR comes from a female donor with multiple sclerosis, enrolled in a pregnancy study. The CDR3 bases are TGTGCCAGCAACACCGGGACTAGCGAGCCATCATTGCACTTC. This encodes CASNTGTSEPSLHF.